What follows is one T cell receptor beta chain and its context. Its target is not known. This sample stems from a study of cytomegalovirus exposure and HLA in healthy donors. PCR involved 60 Vbeta and 13 Jbeta primers. Assay used: immunoSEQ multiplex PCR; TCRdb lists only in-frame clones, some missing. The table lists 90,000 to 150,000 clones, about 73% of them singletons. The study's findings and limits: In all likelihood, a cluster of highly shared sequence variants was a sequencing artifact. Equally common other TCR beta chains were less clonally expanded than HLA-associated ones, a later analysis found. It was reported in a later analysis that an Asian-associated ancestry cluster showed fewer N-insertions than the approximately 670-donor mean.

CDR3 length equals 10 residues. Germline CDR1 MNHEY, CDR2 SVGAGI. V lost 9 bases to trimming and J lost 8 bases, with 10 bases between them. The chain couples TRBV6-5 to TRBJ1-1; the D is unclear. This TCR was recovered from a woman under 40 in good health and CMV-seropositive. The specimen sequenced was PBMCs. The CDR3 sequence is CASRRGEAFF. CDR3 nucleotide sequence: TGTGCCAGTCGCCGGGGAGAAGCTTTCTTT.